The rows below give T cell receptor beta chains drawn from one sample of a study of cytomegalovirus exposure and HLA in healthy donors. TCRdb's copy holds only in-frame clones and misses some; the assay was immunoSEQ multiplex PCR. The table includes about 150,000 clones, approximately 90% detected once. The sequenced sample consisted of PBMCs. The receptor set was obtained from a man aged 18 to 29 in good health and CMV-seronegative. Each CDR3 is given with its conserved first and last residue. The listing skips clone size in some rows; elsewhere it reads once, few, many or a size class.

j_gene: TRBJ1-5; abundance: NA; v_gene: TRBV19; CDR3aa: CASSNDRRGENQPQHF
j_gene: TRBJ2-5; abundance: NA; v_gene: TRBV7-2; CDR3aa: CASSLAGGSETQYF
j_gene: TRBJ2-3; abundance: NA; v_gene: TRBV9; CDR3aa: CASSVQPGGSTPDTQYF
j_gene: TRBJ2-2; abundance: NA; v_gene: TRBV19; CDR3aa: CASTPRRATTNTGELFF
j_gene: TRBJ1-1; abundance: once; v_gene: TRBV19; CDR3aa: CASSMRRLNTEAFF
j_gene: TRBJ1-1; abundance: NA; v_gene: TRBV19; CDR3aa: CASSSENRWNTEAFF
j_gene: TRBJ2-2; abundance: NA; v_gene: TRBV5-4; CDR3aa: CASSLGTGSNTGELFF
j_gene: TRBJ1-2; abundance: once; v_gene: TRBV18; CDR3aa: CASSPTGQGAQRGYTF
j_gene: TRBJ1-3; abundance: NA; v_gene: TRBV5-6; CDR3aa: CASSWAGTGAAGNTIYF
j_gene: TRBJ1-1; abundance: once; v_gene: TRBV9; CDR3aa: CASSVAGGVNTEAFF
j_gene: TRBJ2-5; abundance: few; v_gene: TRBV11-2; CDR3aa: CASSLGRGGRGETQYF
j_gene: TRBJ2-5; abundance: NA; v_gene: TRBV4-2; CDR3aa: CASSQDVGLAGGRGETQYF
j_gene: TRBJ2-4; abundance: NA; v_gene: TRBV25-1; CDR3aa: CASSPTGGANIQYF
j_gene: TRBJ2-3; abundance: NA; v_gene: TRBV11-2; CDR3aa: CASSPAYSGSADTQYF
j_gene: NA; abundance: once; v_gene: TRBV2; CDR3aa: CASSEGPNHTDRRYEQYF
j_gene: TRBJ2-1; abundance: few; v_gene: TRBV9; CDR3aa: CASSDKQGATNEQFF
j_gene: TRBJ2-5; abundance: NA; v_gene: TRBV5-1; CDR3aa: CASSLGTSGNQETQYF
j_gene: TRBJ1-2; abundance: NA; v_gene: TRBV14; CDR3aa: CASSQDPGVGLYGYTF
j_gene: TRBJ1-2; abundance: NA; v_gene: TRBV30; CDR3aa: CACVTGREHYGYTF
j_gene: TRBJ2-7; abundance: NA; v_gene: TRBV18; CDR3aa: CASSGTSGGAGEQYF
j_gene: TRBJ2-1; abundance: NA; v_gene: TRBV5-1; CDR3aa: CATRAGVVGNEQFF
j_gene: TRBJ2-2; abundance: NA; v_gene: TRBV7-2; CDR3aa: CASSLVGTIYANTGELFF
j_gene: TRBJ1-1; abundance: NA; v_gene: TRBV28; CDR3aa: CASSGGTGVRTEAFF
j_gene: TRBJ1-2; abundance: NA; v_gene: TRBV30; CDR3aa: CASYRTSNYGYTF
j_gene: TRBJ1-2; abundance: NA; v_gene: TRBV30; CDR3aa: CAWNTRAGNYGYTF
j_gene: TRBJ2-7; abundance: NA; v_gene: TRBV10-2; CDR3aa: CASSERGQIAHEQYF
j_gene: TRBJ1-6; abundance: NA; v_gene: TRBV5-1; CDR3aa: CASSLGQDDSPLHF
j_gene: TRBJ1-1; abundance: once; v_gene: TRBV5-4; CDR3aa: CASSSVRGIEAFF
j_gene: TRBJ1-3; abundance: once; v_gene: TRBV10-3; CDR3aa: CAISRETGNTIYF
j_gene: TRBJ2-1; abundance: NA; v_gene: TRBV7-9; CDR3aa: CASSPTTDEQFF
j_gene: TRBJ2-2; abundance: NA; v_gene: TRBV9; CDR3aa: CASSVADLAGELFF
j_gene: TRBJ2-1; abundance: NA; v_gene: TRBV20-1; CDR3aa: CSARDGARQFF
j_gene: TRBJ1-3; abundance: NA; v_gene: TRBV9; CDR3aa: CASSRTTGYSGNTIYF
j_gene: TRBJ2-2; abundance: NA; v_gene: TRBV9; CDR3aa: CASSPQLSGGSDTGELFF
j_gene: TRBJ2-3; abundance: NA; v_gene: TRBV29-1; CDR3aa: CSALDWSGGTDTQYF
j_gene: TRBJ2-1; abundance: NA; v_gene: TRBV7-8; CDR3aa: CASSRLLAGALGEQFF
j_gene: TRBJ1-5; abundance: NA; v_gene: TRBV10-3; CDR3aa: CAISPGRTNQPQHF
j_gene: TRBJ1-1; abundance: NA; v_gene: TRBV11-2; CDR3aa: CASSLARIMNTEAFF
j_gene: TRBJ2-7; abundance: NA; v_gene: TRBV30; CDR3aa: CAWSATLYYEQYF
j_gene: TRBJ1-1; abundance: NA; v_gene: TRBV27; CDR3aa: CASSSGDRLVPEAFF
j_gene: TRBJ1-2; abundance: NA; v_gene: TRBV29-1; CDR3aa: CSIGTGGSGGYTF
j_gene: TRBJ1-1; abundance: NA; v_gene: TRBV27; CDR3aa: CASSLFRNTEAFF
j_gene: TRBJ2-7; abundance: NA; v_gene: TRBV5-1; CDR3aa: CASAGTDAYEQYF
j_gene: TRBJ2-1; abundance: NA; v_gene: TRBV9; CDR3aa: CASSVSGSSYNEQFF
j_gene: TRBJ2-7; abundance: NA; v_gene: TRBV5-1; CDR3aa: CASNLGGGQSYF
j_gene: TRBJ2-3; abundance: NA; v_gene: TRBV5-1; CDR3aa: CASSLRPRVSGESTDTQYF
j_gene: TRBJ1-2; abundance: NA; v_gene: TRBV21-1; CDR3aa: CASSPIYSRQGANYGYTF